This T cell receptor (beta chain) was sequenced for a study of beta chain bispecific antibodies for T cell cancers. The overall study: Surviving healthy donor T cells from leukemia-line and bispecific antibody cocultures were TRBV-sequenced for family depletion.

Whole-study findings and limits: The TRBV12-3 share of total TRBV signal fell approximately 99% after anti-TRBV12 rather than anti-CD19 exposure. In these mixed samples, most targeted TRBV reads derived from the leukemia cell line.

TCRdb re-called the 5' RACE reads with MiXCR, one entry per CDR3 protein. Of about 20,000 distinct CDR3 sequences listed, more than 2% are singletons. V gave up 3 bases and J gave up 6 bases; unmatched junction bases: 5. Germline loops: CDR1 SGDLS, CDR2 YYNGEE. The CDR3 loop spans 13 amino acids. Blood mononuclear cells were expanded for approximately 3 days using either OKT3 anti-CD3 antibody or CD3/CD28 beads. This clonotype was found many times. The antigen is undetermined. Sequenced material: healthy donor T cells cultured with leukemia cells, taken from a culture containing a bispecific antibody targeting TCR Vbeta12. The TCR was taken from a human donor in good health. Some clones in this sample may be carry-over from other donors' samples. The V call is TRBV9, the J call TRBJ2-7, with 8 positions matching TRBD1. In DNA form, the CDR3 reads TGTGCCAGCAGCGCCCGGACAGGGAGCGAGCAGTACTTC. As protein: CASSARTGSEQYF.